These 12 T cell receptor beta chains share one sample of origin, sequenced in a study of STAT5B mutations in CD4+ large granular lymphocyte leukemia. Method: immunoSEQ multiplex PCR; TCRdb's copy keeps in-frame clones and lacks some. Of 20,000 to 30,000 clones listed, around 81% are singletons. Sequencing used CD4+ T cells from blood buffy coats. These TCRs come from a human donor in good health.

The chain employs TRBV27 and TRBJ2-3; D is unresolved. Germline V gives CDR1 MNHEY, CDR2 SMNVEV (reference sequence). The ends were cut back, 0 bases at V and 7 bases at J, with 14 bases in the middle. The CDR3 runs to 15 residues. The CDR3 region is CASSLSWAQVYTQYF. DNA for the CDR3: TGTGCCAGCAGTTTATCGTGGGCCCAGGTGTATACGCAGTATTTT.

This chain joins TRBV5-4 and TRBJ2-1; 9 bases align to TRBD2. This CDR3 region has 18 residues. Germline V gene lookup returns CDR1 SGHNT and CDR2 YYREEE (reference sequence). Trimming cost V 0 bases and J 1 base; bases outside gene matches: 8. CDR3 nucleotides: TGTGCCAGCAGCTTGGGCCCCTTAGCGGGAGATTCCTACAATGAGCAGTTCTTC. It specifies CASSLGPLAGDSYNEQFF.

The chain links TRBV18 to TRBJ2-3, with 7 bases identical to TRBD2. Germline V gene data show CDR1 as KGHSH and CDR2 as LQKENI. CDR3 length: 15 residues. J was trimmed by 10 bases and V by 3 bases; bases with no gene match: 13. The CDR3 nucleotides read TGTGCCAGCTCACCTAACGGGGACTACGGAACGCCGCAGTATTTT. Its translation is CASSPNGDYGTPQYF.

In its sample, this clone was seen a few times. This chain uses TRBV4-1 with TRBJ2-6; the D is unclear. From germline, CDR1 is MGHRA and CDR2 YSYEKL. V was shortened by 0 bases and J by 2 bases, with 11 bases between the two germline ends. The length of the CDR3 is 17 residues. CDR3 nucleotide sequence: TGCGCCAGCAGCCAAGAGCTCCTACGGGCTGGGGCCAACGTCCTGACTTTC. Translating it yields CASSQELLRAGANVLTF.

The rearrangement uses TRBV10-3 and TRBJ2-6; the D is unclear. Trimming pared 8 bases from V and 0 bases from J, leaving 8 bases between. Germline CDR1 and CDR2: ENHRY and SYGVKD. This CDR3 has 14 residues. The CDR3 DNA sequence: TGTGCCATCGAAGGGAACTCTGGGGCCAACGTCCTGACTTTC. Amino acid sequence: CAIEGNSGANVLTF.

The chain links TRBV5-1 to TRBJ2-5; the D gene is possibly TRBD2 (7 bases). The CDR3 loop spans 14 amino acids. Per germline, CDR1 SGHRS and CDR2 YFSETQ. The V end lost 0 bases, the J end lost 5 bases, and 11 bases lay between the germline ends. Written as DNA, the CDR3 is TGCGCCAGCAGCTTGGTGGGGGGGGCCGAGACCCAGTACTTC. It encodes CASSLVGGAETQYF.

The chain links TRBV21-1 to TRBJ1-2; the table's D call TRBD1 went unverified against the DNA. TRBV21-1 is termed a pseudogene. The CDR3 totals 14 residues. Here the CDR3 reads CASSNLGRRSCYTF. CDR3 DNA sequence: TGTGCCAGCAGCAATTTGGGGCGTAGGAGCTGCTACACCTTC.

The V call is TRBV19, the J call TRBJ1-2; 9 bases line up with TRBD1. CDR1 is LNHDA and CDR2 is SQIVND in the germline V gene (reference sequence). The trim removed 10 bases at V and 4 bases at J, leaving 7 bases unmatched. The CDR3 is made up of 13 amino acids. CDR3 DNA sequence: TGTGCCACCAAGGGACAGGGAGGCTATGGCTACACCTTC. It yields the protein CATKGQGGYGYTF.

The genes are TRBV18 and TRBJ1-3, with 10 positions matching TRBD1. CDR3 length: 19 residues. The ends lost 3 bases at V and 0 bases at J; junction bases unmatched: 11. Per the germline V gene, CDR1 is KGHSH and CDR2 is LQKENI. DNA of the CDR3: TGTGCCAGCTCACCGGTGAGGACAGGGGGATATGGCTCTGGAAACACCATATATTTT. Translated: CASSPVRTGGYGSGNTIYF.

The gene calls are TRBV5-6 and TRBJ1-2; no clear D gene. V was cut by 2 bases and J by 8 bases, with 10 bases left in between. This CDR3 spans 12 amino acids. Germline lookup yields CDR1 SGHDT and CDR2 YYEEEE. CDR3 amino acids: CASSFAQSGYTF. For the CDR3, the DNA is TGTGCCAGCAGCTTTGCACAGAGCGGCTACACCTTC. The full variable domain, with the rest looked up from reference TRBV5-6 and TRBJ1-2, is DAGVTQSPTHLIKTRGQQVTLRCSPKSGHDTVSWYQQALGQGPQFIFQYYEEEERQRGNFPDRFSGHQFPNYSSELNVNALLLGDSALYLCASSFAQSGYTFGSGTRLTVV.

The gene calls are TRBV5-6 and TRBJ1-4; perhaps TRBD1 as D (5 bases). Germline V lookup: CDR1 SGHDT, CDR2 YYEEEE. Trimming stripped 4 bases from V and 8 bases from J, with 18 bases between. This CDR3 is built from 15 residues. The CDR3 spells CASSPGGSRGEKLFF. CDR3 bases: TGTGCCAGCAGCCCGGGGGGTAGCCGGGGGGAAAAACTGTTTTTT.

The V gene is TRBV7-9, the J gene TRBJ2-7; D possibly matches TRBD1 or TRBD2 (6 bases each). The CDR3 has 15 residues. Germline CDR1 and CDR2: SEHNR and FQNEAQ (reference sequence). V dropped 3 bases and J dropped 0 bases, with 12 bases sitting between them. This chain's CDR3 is CASSLGGLSSYEQYV. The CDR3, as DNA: TGTGCCAGCAGCTTGGGGGGCTTAAGCTCCTACGAGCAGTACGTC.